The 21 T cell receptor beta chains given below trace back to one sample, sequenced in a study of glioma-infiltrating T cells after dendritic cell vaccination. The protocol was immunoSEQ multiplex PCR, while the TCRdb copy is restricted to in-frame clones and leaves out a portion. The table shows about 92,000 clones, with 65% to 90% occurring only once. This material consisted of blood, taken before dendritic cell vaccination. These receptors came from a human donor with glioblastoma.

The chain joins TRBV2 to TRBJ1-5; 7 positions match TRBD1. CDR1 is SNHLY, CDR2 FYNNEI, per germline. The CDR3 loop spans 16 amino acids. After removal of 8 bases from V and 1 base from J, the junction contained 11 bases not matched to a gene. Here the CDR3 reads CASGGGRQGSNQPQHF. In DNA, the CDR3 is TGTGCCAGCGGAGGAGGGAGACAGGGCAGCAATCAGCCCCAGCATTTT.

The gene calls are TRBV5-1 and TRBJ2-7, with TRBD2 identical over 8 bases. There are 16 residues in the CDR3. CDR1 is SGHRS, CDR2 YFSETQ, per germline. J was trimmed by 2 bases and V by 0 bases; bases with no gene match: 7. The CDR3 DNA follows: TGCGCCAGCAGCTTGGCCGGGGGGGGTTCGGCCTACGAGCAGTACTTC. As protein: CASSLAGGGSAYEQYF.

The CDR3 loop is CASKGEEMQYF. The CDR3 DNA reads as TGCGCCAGCAAAGGAGAGGAGATGCAGTACTTC. The chain uses TRBV5-1 and TRBJ2-7; D gene unclear. CDR1 is SGHRS and CDR2 is YFSETQ in the germline V gene. V was clipped by 6 bases and J by 9 bases, with 13 bases between them. The CDR3 is made up of 11 amino acids.

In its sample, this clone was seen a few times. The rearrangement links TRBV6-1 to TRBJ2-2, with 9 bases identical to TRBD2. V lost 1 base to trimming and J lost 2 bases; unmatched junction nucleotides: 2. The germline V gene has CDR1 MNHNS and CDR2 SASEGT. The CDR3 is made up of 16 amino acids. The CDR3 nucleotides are TGTGCCAGCAGTGAAGTGCGGGGGGGCAACACCGGGGAGCTGTTTTTT. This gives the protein CASSEVRGGNTGELFF.

Here the CDR3 DNA reads TGTGCCAGCAAAACAAACCGGGACAGGATGGCCTACGAGCAGTACTTC. Translation gives CASKTNRDRMAYEQYF. This chain uses TRBV6-4 with TRBJ2-7, with 8 bases identical to TRBD1. The CDR3 consists of 16 residues. J gave up 2 bases and V 7 bases, and 13 bases lay outside the gene matches. Per the germline V gene, CDR1 is MRHNA and CDR2 is SNTAGT.

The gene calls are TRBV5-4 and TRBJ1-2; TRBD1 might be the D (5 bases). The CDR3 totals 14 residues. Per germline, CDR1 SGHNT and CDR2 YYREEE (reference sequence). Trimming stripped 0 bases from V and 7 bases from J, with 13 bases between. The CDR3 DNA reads TGTGCCAGCAGCTTGGACCGGGGGTTGGGTGGCTACACCTTC. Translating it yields CASSLDRGLGGYTF. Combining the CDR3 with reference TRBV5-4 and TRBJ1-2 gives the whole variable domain ETGVTQSPTHLIKTRGQQVTLRCSSQSGHNTVSWYQQALGQGPQFIFQYYREEENGRGNFPPRFSGLQFPNYSSELNVNALELDDSALYLCASSLDRGLGGYTFGSGTRLTVV.

The CDR3 spells CASSDRTTDQPQHF. The CDR3, as DNA: TGTGCCAGCTCGGACAGGACGACCGATCAGCCCCAGCATTTT. The chain joins TRBV2 to TRBJ1-5, with TRBD1 identical over 7 bases. Per the germline V gene, CDR1 is SNHLY and CDR2 is FYNNEI. The CDR3 sequence is 14 residues long. The J segment lost 5 bases and the V segment lost 8 bases, leaving 9 bases of the junction unmatched.

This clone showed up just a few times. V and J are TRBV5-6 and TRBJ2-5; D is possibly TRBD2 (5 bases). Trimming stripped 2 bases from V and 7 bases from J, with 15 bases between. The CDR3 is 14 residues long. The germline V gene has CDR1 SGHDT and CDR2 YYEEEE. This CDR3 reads CASSFMVLEGTQYF. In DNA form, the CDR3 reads TGTGCCAGCAGCTTTATGGTGCTAGAGGGGACCCAGTACTTC.

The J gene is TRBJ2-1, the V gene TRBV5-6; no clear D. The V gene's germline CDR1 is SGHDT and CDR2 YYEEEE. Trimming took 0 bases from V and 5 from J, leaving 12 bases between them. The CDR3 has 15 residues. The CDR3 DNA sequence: TGTGCCAGCAGCTTGGATCGACACGCGAACAATGAGCAGTTCTTC. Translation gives CASSLDRHANNEQFF.

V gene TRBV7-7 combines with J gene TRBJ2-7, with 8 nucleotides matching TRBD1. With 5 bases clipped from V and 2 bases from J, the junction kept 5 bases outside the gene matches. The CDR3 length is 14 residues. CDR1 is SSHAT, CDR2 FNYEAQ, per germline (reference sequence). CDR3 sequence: CASSPGTGAYEQYF. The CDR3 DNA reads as TGTGCCAGCAGCCCCGGGACAGGAGCCTACGAGCAGTACTTC.

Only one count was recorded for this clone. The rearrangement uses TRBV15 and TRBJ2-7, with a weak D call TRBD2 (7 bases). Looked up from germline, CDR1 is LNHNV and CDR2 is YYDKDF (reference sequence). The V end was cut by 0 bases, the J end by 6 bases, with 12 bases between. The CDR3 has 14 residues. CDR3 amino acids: CATSRDLGGREQYF. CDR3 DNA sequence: TGTGCCACCAGCAGAGATCTCGGGGGGCGCGAGCAGTACTTC. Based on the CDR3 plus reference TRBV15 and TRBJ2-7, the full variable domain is DAMVIQNPRYQVTQFGKPVTLSCSQTLNHNVMYWYQQKSSQAPKLLFHYYDKDFNNEADTPDNFQSRRPNTSFCFLDIRSPGLGDTAMYLCATSRDLGGREQYFGPGTRLTVT.

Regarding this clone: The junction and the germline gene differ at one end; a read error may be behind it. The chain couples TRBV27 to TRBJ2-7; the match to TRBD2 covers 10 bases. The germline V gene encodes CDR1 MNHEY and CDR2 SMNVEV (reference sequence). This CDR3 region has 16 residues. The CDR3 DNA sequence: TGTGCCAGCAGTTTATCAAGCGGGGGGGACTATTACGGGCAGTACTTC. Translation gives CASSLSSGGDYYGQYF.

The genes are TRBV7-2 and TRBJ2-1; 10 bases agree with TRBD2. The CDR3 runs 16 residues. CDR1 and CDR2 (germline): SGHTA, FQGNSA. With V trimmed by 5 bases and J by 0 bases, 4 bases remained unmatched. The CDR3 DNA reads TGTGCCAGCAGCGCTAGCGGGGGCAGCTCCTACAATGAGCAGTTCTTC. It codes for CASSASGGSSYNEQFF.

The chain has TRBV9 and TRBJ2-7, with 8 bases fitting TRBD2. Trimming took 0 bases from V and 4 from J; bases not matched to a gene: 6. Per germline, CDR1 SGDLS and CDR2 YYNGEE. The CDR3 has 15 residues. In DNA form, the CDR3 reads TGTGCCAGCAGCGTAGAAGGGACTAGTTCGTACGAGCAGTACTTC. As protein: CASSVEGTSSYEQYF.

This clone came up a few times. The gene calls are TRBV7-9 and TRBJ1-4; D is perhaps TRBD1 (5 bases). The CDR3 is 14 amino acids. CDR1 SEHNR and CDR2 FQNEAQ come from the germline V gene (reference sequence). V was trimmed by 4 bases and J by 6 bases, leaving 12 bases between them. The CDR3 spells CASSSGYYDEKLFF. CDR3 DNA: TGTGCCAGCAGCTCAGGGTATTACGATGAAAAACTGTTTTTT.

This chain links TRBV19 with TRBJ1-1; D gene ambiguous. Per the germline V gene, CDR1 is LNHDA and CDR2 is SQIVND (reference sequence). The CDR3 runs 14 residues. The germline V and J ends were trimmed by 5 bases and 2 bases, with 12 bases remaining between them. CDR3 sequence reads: CASSPQDFNTEAFF. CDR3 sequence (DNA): TGTGCCAGTAGTCCCCAGGACTTTAACACTGAAGCTTTCTTT. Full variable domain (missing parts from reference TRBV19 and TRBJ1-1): DGGITQSPKYLFRKEGQNVTLSCEQNLNHDAMYWYRQDPGQGLRLIYYSQIVNDFQKGDIAEGYSVSREKKESFPLTVTSAQKNPTAFYLCASSPQDFNTEAFFGQGTRLTVV.

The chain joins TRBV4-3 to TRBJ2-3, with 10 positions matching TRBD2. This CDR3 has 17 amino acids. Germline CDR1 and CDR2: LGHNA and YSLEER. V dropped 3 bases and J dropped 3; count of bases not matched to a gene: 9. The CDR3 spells CASSHTSGGALTDTQYF. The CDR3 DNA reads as TGCGCCAGCAGCCATACAAGCGGGGGGGCGTTAACAGATACGCAGTATTTT.

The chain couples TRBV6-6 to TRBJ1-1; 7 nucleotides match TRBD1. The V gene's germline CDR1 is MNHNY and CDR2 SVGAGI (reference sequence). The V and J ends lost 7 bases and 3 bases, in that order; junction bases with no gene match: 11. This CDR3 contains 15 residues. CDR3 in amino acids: CASTVPGQLYTEAFF. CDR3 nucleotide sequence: TGTGCCAGCACCGTTCCGGGACAGTTATACACTGAAGCTTTCTTT.

In DNA form, the CDR3 reads TGTGCCACCAGCAGGGACCGTAGCGGGAGCTTCGTGGACGAGCAGTACTTC. This encodes CATSRDRSGSFVDEQYF. The chain carries TRBV15 and TRBJ2-7, with TRBD2 matching 9 bases. The CDR3 spans 17 residues. Germline V CDR1 and CDR2: LNHNV, YYDKDF (reference sequence). V shed 3 bases, J shed 5 bases, and the junction held 14 bases outside the gene matches.

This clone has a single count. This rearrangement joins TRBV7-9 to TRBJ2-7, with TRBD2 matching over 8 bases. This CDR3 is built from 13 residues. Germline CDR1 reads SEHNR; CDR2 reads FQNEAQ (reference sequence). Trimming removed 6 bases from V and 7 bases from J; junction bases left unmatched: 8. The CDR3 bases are TGTGCCAGCAGTTCAGCGGGAGTACGTGAGCAGTACTTC. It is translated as CASSSAGVREQYF.

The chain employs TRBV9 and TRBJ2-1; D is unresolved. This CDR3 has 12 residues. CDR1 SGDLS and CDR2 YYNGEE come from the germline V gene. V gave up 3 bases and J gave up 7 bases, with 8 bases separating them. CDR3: CASSGGVNEQFF. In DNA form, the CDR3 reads TGTGCCAGCAGCGGCGGAGTAAATGAGCAGTTCTTC.